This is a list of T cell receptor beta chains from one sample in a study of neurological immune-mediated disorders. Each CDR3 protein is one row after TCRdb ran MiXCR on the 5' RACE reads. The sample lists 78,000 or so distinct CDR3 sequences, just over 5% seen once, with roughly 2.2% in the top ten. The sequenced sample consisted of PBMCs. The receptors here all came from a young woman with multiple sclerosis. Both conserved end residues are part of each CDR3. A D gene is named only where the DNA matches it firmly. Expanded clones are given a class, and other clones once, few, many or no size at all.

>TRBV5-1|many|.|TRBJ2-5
TGCGCCAGCAGCTGGGGGCAAGAAGAGACCCAGTACTTC
CASSWGQEETQYF
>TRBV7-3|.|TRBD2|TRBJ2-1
TGTGCCAGCAGCCCGACTAGCGGGGGAATCTATGAGCAGTTCTTC
CASSPTSGGIYEQFF
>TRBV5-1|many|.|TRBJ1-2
TGCGCCAGCAGCTTGGCCGAAGGGGAGCGGGGCTACACCTTC
CASSLAEGERGYTF
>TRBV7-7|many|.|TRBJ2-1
TGTGCCAGCAGCTCCGGGATACACAATGAGCAGTTCTTC
CASSSGIHNEQFF
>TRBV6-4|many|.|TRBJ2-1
TGTGCCAGCAGTGAAAGGGCGGGCTCCTACAATGAGCAGTTCTTC
CASSERAGSYNEQFF
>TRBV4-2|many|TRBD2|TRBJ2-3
TGTGCCAGCAGCCATATAAAATACAGCGGGGGGGCCCCGGATACGCAGTATTTT
CASSHIKYSGGAPDTQYF
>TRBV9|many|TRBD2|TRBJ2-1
TGTGCCAGCAGCGTATCATTAAGCGGGGGCGCTGAATCGAGCTCCTACAATGAGCAGTTCTTC
CASSVSLSGGAESSSYNEQFF
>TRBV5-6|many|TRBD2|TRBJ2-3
TGTGCCAGCAGCCAACCCGCTAGCGGGAGGGCCACAGATACGCAGTATTTT
CASSQPASGRATDTQYF
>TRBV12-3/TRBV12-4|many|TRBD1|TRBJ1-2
TGTGCCAGCAGTTACGACAGGGGAAGCGCTGGCTATGGCTACACCTTC
CASSYDRGSAGYGYTF
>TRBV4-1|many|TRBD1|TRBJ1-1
TGCGCCAGCAGCCAAGGGCTTCAGGGGGACACTGAAGCTTTCTTT
CASSQGLQGDTEAFF
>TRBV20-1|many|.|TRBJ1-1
TGCAGTGCTAGAGTCGGGCAACAGGGATTAGTGGGGAAAGCTTTCTTT
CSARVGQQGLVGKAFF
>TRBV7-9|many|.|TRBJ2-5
TGTGCCAGCAGCGATGGACAGTACCAAGAGACCCAGTACTTC
CASSDGQYQETQYF
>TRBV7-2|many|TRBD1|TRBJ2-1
TGTGCCAGCACAGGGGGCTTTTTACAGAGCGGGCAGTTCTTC
CASTGGFLQSGQFF
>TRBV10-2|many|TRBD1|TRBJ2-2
TGCGCCAGCAGATCCGGGACAGGGAACACCGGGGAGCTGTTTTTT
CASRSGTGNTGELFF
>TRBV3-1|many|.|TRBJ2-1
TGTGCCAGCAGCCCTGGACGCCTAGGAAATGAGCAGTTCTTC
CASSPGRLGNEQFF
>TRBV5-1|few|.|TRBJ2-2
TGCGCCAGCAGCTTGTTAACCAGAAACACCGGGGAGCTGTTTTTT
CASSLLTRNTGELFF